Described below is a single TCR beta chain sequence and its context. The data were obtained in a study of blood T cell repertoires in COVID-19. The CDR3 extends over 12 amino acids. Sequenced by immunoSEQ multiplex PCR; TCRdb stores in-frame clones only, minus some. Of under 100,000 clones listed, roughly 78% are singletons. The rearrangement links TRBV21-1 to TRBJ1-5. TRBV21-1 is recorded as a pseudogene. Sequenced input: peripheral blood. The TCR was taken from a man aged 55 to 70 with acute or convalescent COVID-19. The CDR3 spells CASSPVRKPQHF. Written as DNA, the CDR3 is TGTGCCAGCAGTCCCGTGAGGAAGCCCCAGCATTTT.